This is a list of T cell receptor beta chains from one sample in a study of T-cell reconstitution after alpha-beta-depleted transplantation in children. TCRdb re-analysed the PCR reads in MiXCR, keeping a single row per CDR3 protein. The sample contains over 150,000 distinct CDR3 sequences, approximately 6.3% of which appear only once. The starting material was PBMCs, obtained before TCRalphabeta/CD19-depleted stem cell transplant. All receptors derive from a boy aged 2-15 years with acute lymphoblastic leukemia, due to receive a stem cell transplant. CDR3s include the opening cysteine and the closing phenylalanine or tryptophan. Fields, in order: D gene, clone size, V gene, J gene, CDR3 protein, CDR3 DNA. A D gene is named only where the DNA matches it firmly. Some rows mark clone size as missing; the rest say once, few, many or name a class of expanded clone.

D: TRBD2
size: many
V: TRBV4-2
J: TRBJ2-6
CDR3: CASSQDGGAGANVLTF
DNA: TGTGCCAGCAGCCAAGATGGGGGGGCTGGGGCCAACGTCCTGACTTTC

D: -
size: -
V: TRBV27
J: TRBJ2-1
CDR3: CASRLTTVSSYNEQFF
DNA: TGTGCCAGCAGACTTACGACGGTAAGCTCCTACAATGAGCAGTTCTTC

D: -
size: few
V: TRBV20-1
J: TRBJ2-7
CDR3: CSARSDRRNWDYEQYF
DNA: TGCAGTGCTAGATCGGACAGACGGAACTGGGACTACGAGCAGTACTTC

D: -
size: -
V: TRBV6-2/TRBV6-3
J: TRBJ1-1
CDR3: CASHQLTVTGWDTEAFF
DNA: TGTGCCAGCCACCAATTGACCGTTACAGGGTGGGACACTGAAGCTTTCTTT

D: -
size: many
V: TRBV27
J: TRBJ2-7
CDR3: CASSLSSHSYEQYF
DNA: TGTGCCAGCAGTTTATCTTCCCACTCCTACGAGCAGTACTTC

D: -
size: many
V: TRBV25-1
J: TRBJ1-6
CDR3: CASSDFRDSPLHF
DNA: TGTGCCAGCAGTGATTTCCGGGATTCACCCCTCCACTTT

D: -
size: many
V: TRBV4-3
J: TRBJ2-7
CDR3: CASSQDLGGINYEQYF
DNA: TGCGCCAGCAGCCAAGATCTGGGGGGTATTAACTACGAGCAGTACTTC

D: -
size: many
V: TRBV7-2
J: TRBJ2-3
CDR3: CASSSTGGPNTQYF
DNA: TGTGCCAGCAGCTCCACCGGGGGTCCCAATACGCAGTATTTT

D: -
size: -
V: TRBV10-2
J: TRBJ2-7
CDR3: CASSEPRFYEQYF
DNA: TGCGCCAGCAGTGAGCCCAGATTCTACGAGCAGTACTTC

D: TRBD1
size: many
V: TRBV12-3/TRBV12-4
J: TRBJ1-4
CDR3: CASSRDSATNEKLFF
DNA: TGTGCCAGCAGCCGGGACAGTGCAACTAATGAAAAACTGTTTTTT

D: -
size: -
V: TRBV19
J: TRBJ2-7
CDR3: CASSEGSRAYEQYF
DNA: TGTGCCAGTAGTGAGGGGTCCCGCGCCTACGAGCAGTACTTC

D: -
size: -
V: TRBV20-1
J: TRBJ2-3
CDR3: CSARNRQFSTDTQYF
DNA: TGCAGTGCTAGGAATAGACAGTTCTCCACAGATACGCAGTATTTT

D: TRBD1
size: many
V: TRBV29-1
J: TRBJ1-1
CDR3: CSASGGQTSEAFF
DNA: TGCAGCGCCTCTGGGGGACAGACCTCTGAAGCTTTCTTT

D: TRBD1
size: many
V: TRBV12-3/TRBV12-4
J: TRBJ1-4
CDR3: CASSSTGGAEEKLFF
DNA: TGTGCCAGCAGTTCTACAGGGGGCGCGGAAGAAAAACTGTTTTTT

D: -
size: once
V: TRBV7-9
J: TRBJ2-1
CDR3: CASSPNGQPEQFF
DNA: TGTGCCAGCAGCCCAAACGGACAGCCTGAGCAGTTCTTC

D: -
size: -
V: TRBV4-2
J: TRBJ1-3
CDR3: CASSPDSSISGNTIYF
DNA: TGTGCCAGCAGCCCCGACAGTTCTATATCTGGGAACACCATATATTTT

D: -
size: -
V: TRBV18
J: TRBJ2-5
CDR3: CASSPSRQPLQETQYF
DNA: TGTGCCAGCTCACCTTCGAGGCAGCCTCTTCAAGAGACCCAGTACTTC

D: TRBD1
size: -
V: TRBV10-3
J: TRBJ1-1
CDR3: CAIRGYRGQGTEAFF
DNA: TGTGCCATCAGGGGATACAGGGGGCAGGGAACTGAAGCTTTCTTT